Shown below are 16 T cell receptor beta chains from a single sample sequenced in a study of blood T cell repertoires in COVID-19. Here immunoSEQ multiplex PCR was the method, and the copy in TCRdb shows in-frame clones only, minus some. The sample records hundreds of thousands of clones, 70% to 85% being singletons. The sample comprised PBMCs or T cells enriched from blood (not recorded which). The receptors stem from a woman between 55 and 75 years old who had recovered from COVID-19.

The chain combines TRBV6-4 with TRBJ1-4; 7 bases are shared with TRBD1. The germline gives CDR1 MRHNA, CDR2 SNTAGT. The length of the CDR3 is 16 residues. With V trimmed by 6 bases and J by 10 bases, 17 bases remained unmatched. The CDR3 coding sequence is TGTGCCAGCAGAGATCTTACAGGGGCAAAAGGAGGAAAACTGTTTTTT. Translated: CASRDLTGAKGGKLFF.

The chain is built from TRBV7-2 and TRBJ1-5, with TRBD1 identical over 9 bases. CDR3 size: 16 residues. V was clipped by 1 base and J by 6 bases; unmatched bases: 7. Germline assignment: CDR1 SGHTA and CDR2 FQGNSA. The CDR3 coding sequence is TGTGCCAGCAGCTTAGGGGGACAGGGAGGCCTTCAGCCCCAGCATTTT. Its translation: CASSLGGQGGLQPQHF.

V is TRBV6-4 and J is TRBJ1-6; D gene unclear. Trimming shortened V by 3 bases and J by 6 bases, and 9 bases separated the two germline ends. The germline V gene encodes CDR1 MRHNA and CDR2 SNTAGT. The CDR3 is made up of 14 amino acids. The CDR3 coding sequence is TGTGCCAGCAGTGAACAGAATGGTAATTCACCCCTCCACTTT. Its translation: CASSEQNGNSPLHF.

The V call is TRBV4-1, the J call TRBJ1-1; D may be TRBD1 (6 bases). The CDR3 contains 15 residues. Germline-derived CDR1 and CDR2 are MGHRA and YSYEKL. V lost 2 bases to trimming and J lost 0 bases, with 10 bases between them. In nucleotides, the CDR3 is TGCGCCAGCAGCCAACCCGGGACACTGAACACTGAAGCTTTCTTT. Amino acids: CASSQPGTLNTEAFF.

This clone turned up a few times. The chain is built from TRBV27 and TRBJ2-7; TRBD1 agrees at 8 bases. V shed 5 bases, J shed 4 bases, and the junction held 7 bases outside the gene matches. This CDR3 region has 14 residues. Looked up from germline, CDR1 is MNHEY and CDR2 is SMNVEV (reference sequence). This chain's CDR3 is CASSNPDREYEQYF. As DNA, the CDR3 is TGTGCCAGCAGTAACCCGGACAGGGAATACGAGCAGTACTTC.

V and J are TRBV11-2 and TRBJ2-5, with TRBD1 matching over 8 bases. The junction had 8 bases not matched to a gene; V was cut back by 4 bases and J by 4 bases. The germline V gene has CDR1 SGHAT and CDR2 FQNNGV. The CDR3 length is 15 residues. The CDR3 DNA follows: TGTGCCAGCAGCTCCGGGACAGGCGTTTCAGAGACCCAGTACTTC. It encodes CASSSGTGVSETQYF.

This clone was detected only once. The chain uses TRBV5-6 and TRBJ2-2, with D possibly matching TRBD1 (6 bases). The CDR3 consists of 17 residues. Germline lookup yields CDR1 SGHDT and CDR2 YYEEEE. Trimming left V 4 bases short and J 2 bases short, with 18 bases between. The CDR3 here is CASSQWTGTFNTGELFF. The CDR3 DNA is TGTGCCAGCAGCCAATGGACCGGGACATTCAACACCGGGGAGCTGTTTTTT.

CDR3 protein: CAWSEDRGTEAFF. CDR3 nucleotides: TGTGCCTGGAGTGAGGACAGGGGCACTGAAGCTTTCTTT. The genes are TRBV30 and TRBJ1-1; 9 positions agree with TRBD1. V lost 1 base to trimming and J lost 4 bases; unmatched junction nucleotides: 1. Germline V gene lookup returns CDR1 GTSNPN and CDR2 SVGIG (reference sequence). The CDR3 extends over 13 amino acids.

The chain links TRBV7-2 to TRBJ2-6, with 7 bases fitting TRBD1. This CDR3 is 15 amino acids long. V lost 4 bases and J lost 1; bases outside the gene matches: 1. Germline CDR1 reads SGHTA; CDR2 reads FQGNSA. CDR3 region: CASSSGQSGANVLTF. The CDR3 region has the DNA TGTGCCAGCAGCTCGGGACAGTCTGGGGCCAACGTCCTGACTTTC. Full variable domain (remainder filled in from reference TRBV7-2 and TRBJ2-6): GAGVSQSPSNKVTEKGKDVELRCDPISGHTALYWYRQSLGQGLEFLIYFQGNSAPDKSGLPSDRFSAERTGGSVSTLTIQRTQQEDSAVYLCASSSGQSGANVLTFGAGSRLTVL.

The chain links TRBV7-2 to TRBJ1-2; D might be TRBD1 (6 bases). Trimming cost V 4 bases and J 8 bases, with 23 bases left between them. The CDR3 has 16 amino acids. Germline lookup yields CDR1 SGHTA and CDR2 FQGNSA. The CDR3 spells CASSSGGQIFYAGYTF. CDR3 bases: TGTGCCAGCAGCTCGGGGGGGCAAATCTTCTATGCGGGCTACACCTTC.

As to this clone: The same CDR3 can be traced to other DNA sequences in this sample. J is TRBJ2-3 and V is TRBV7-9, with TRBD2 matching 10 bases. The CDR3 runs 14 residues. Trimming removed 6 bases from V and 2 bases from J; junction bases left unmatched: 2. The germline CDR1 and CDR2 sequences are SEHNR and FQNEAQ (reference sequence). CDR3 bases: TGTGCCAGCAGTACTAGCGGGAACACAGATACGCAGTATTTT. Protein: CASSTSGNTDTQYF.

The chain uses TRBV7-2 and TRBJ1-1; TRBD1 might be the D (6 bases). The CDR3 is 13 residues long. The germline V gene has CDR1 SGHTA and CDR2 FQGNSA. V dropped 2 bases and J dropped 3 bases, with 7 bases sitting between them. The CDR3, as DNA: TGTGCCAGCAGCTTATACAGGGACACTGAAGCTTTCTTT. Protein product: CASSLYRDTEAFF.

The chain is built from TRBV6-2 or TRBV6-3 and TRBJ1-2, with D perhaps TRBD1 (6 bases). CDR3 length equals 17 residues. Germline loops: CDR1 MNHEY, CDR2 SVGEGT. V lost 4 bases to trimming and J lost 4 bases, with 22 bases between them. The CDR3 is CASSSGTSPLPGYGYTF. In nucleotides, the CDR3 is TGTGCCAGCAGTTCCGGGACATCTCCTCTCCCCGGCTATGGCTACACCTTC.

The chain couples TRBV20-1 to TRBJ2-7, with D perhaps matching TRBD1 (5 bases). V lost 7 bases, J lost 4 bases, and 8 bases lay in between. CDR1 DFQATT and CDR2 SNEGSKA come from the germline V gene (reference sequence). The CDR3 is 10 amino acids. CDR3 residues: CSVPGYEQYF. CDR3 DNA: TGCAGTGTCCCAGGGTACGAGCAGTACTTC.

This clone is a singleton in its sample. The rearrangement joins TRBV19 to TRBJ1-4; TRBD1 might be the D (6 bases). This CDR3 region has 15 residues. V gave up 5 bases and J gave up 8 bases, with 18 bases separating them. CDR1 and CDR2 (germline): LNHDA, SQIVND (reference sequence). The CDR3 sequence is CASSPPQGVREKLFF. In nucleotides, the CDR3 is TGTGCCAGTAGTCCTCCACAGGGAGTGAGAGAAAAACTGTTTTTT. Based on the CDR3 plus reference TRBV19 and TRBJ1-4, the full variable domain is DGGITQSPKYLFRKEGQNVTLSCEQNLNHDAMYWYRQDPGQGLRLIYYSQIVNDFQKGDIAEGYSVSREKKESFPLTVTSAQKNPTAFYLCASSPPQGVREKLFFGSGTQLSVL.

The J gene is TRBJ1-3, the V gene TRBV19; the match to TRBD1 covers 8 bases. V lost 6 bases, J lost 4 bases, and 5 bases stayed unmatched. This CDR3 is 14 amino acids long. From germline, CDR1 is LNHDA and CDR2 SQIVND (reference sequence). The CDR3 DNA reads as TGTGCCAGTAGGACAACAGGGGGAGGAAACACCATATATTTT. This gives the protein CASRTTGGGNTIYF.